Listed below are T cell receptor beta chains from one sample, sequenced in a study of Graves' ophthalmopathy and Graves' hyperthyroidism. TCRdb processed the multiplex PCR reads anew with MiXCR; each CDR3 protein has one entry. Found here are about 240,000 distinct CDR3 sequences, about 47% of them singletons; the top ten hold roughly 50%. The material sequenced was peripheral blood. These receptors all stem from an adult man with Graves' ophthalmopathy. Both conserved end residues are part of each CDR3. The D gene is left open where the match is weak. The size of a clone is reported for some rows only, either as once, few or many, or as a class for expanded clones.

v_gene	j_gene	abundance	d_gene	CDR3aa	CDR3nt
TRBV29-1	TRBJ2-7	NA	TRBD1	CSVLQGLGTGASYEQYF	TGCAGCGTCCTCCAGGGGCTCGGGACAGGGGCTTCCTACGAGCAGTACTTC
TRBV24-1	TRBJ2-5	NA	TRBD1	CATSDGTGGETQYF	TGTGCCACCAGTGATGGGACAGGGGGGGAGACCCAGTACTTC
TRBV29-1	TRBJ1-2	NA	TRBD1	CSQTGGLSYGYTF	TGCAGCCAGACAGGGGGCTTGAGCTATGGCTACACCTTC
TRBV16	TRBJ1-2	NA	NA	CASSQGQIYGYTF	TGTGCCAGCAGCCAGGGGCAGATCTATGGCTACACCTTC
TRBV5-8	TRBJ2-5	few	TRBD1	CASSLVTGGTQYF	TGTGCCAGCAGCTTGGTGACAGGGGGGACCCAGTACTTC
TRBV29-1	TRBJ2-2	NA	NA	CSVVSQGGAFTGELFF	TGCAGCGTTGTTTCACAGGGTGGGGCGTTCACCGGGGAGCTGTTTTTT
TRBV10-3	TRBJ1-1	NA	NA	CAISEVEGWDTEAFF	TGTGCCATCAGTGAGGTGGAGGGCTGGGACACTGAAGCTTTCTTT
TRBV10-3	TRBJ2-5	NA	NA	CAISESPQGGLQETQYF	TGTGCCATCAGTGAGTCTCCGCAGGGCGGGTTACAAGAGACCCAGTACTTC
TRBV10-3	TRBJ2-2	NA	NA	CAISDPRQVRDTGELFF	TGTGCCATCAGTGACCCCCGACAGGTCAGGGACACCGGGGAGCTGTTTTTT
TRBV11-2	TRBJ2-7	once	NA	CASSRVPTEQYF	TGTGCCAGCAGCCGGGTCCCAACCGAGCAGTACTTC
TRBV10-3	TRBJ1-2	NA	NA	CAISEGGFYGYTF	TGTGCCATCAGTGAGGGAGGATTCTATGGCTACACCTTC